This T cell receptor (beta chain) emerged from a study of control samples from healthy donors and cancer patients. Data came from immunoSEQ multiplex PCR; TCRdb stores just in-frame clones and leaves some out. The sample consists of 20,000 to 25,000 clones, around 80% of them appearing once. The CDR3 sequence is 17 residues long. Trimming removed 0 bases from V and 3 bases from J; junction bases left unmatched: 6. Germline V gene sequence: CDR1 LGHDT, CDR2 YNNKEL (reference sequence). The chain has TRBV3-1 (or the pseudogene TRBV3-2) and TRBJ2-1; 9 bases map to TRBD1. Sequenced input: PBMCs. The clonotype originates from a man aged 55 to 69 with colorectal cancer. CDR3 sequence (DNA): TGTGCCAGCAGCCAAGATGAACCGGGACAGGGCTACAATGAGCAGTTCTTC. Its protein is CASSQDEPGQGYNEQFF.